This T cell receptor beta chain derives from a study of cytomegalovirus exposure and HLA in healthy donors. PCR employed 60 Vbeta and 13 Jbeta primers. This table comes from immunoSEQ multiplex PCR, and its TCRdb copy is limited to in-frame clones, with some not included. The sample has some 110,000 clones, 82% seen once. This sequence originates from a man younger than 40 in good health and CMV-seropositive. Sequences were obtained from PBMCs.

CDR3 bases: TGTGCCAGCAGGTCCTCGACAGGGGAGGCCACTGAAGCTTTCTTT. This gives the protein CASRSSTGEATEAFF. The chain joins TRBV7-9 to TRBJ1-1, with 8 nucleotides matching TRBD1. Germline assignment: CDR1 SEHNR and CDR2 FQNEAQ (reference sequence). CDR3 length: 15 residues. V lost 6 bases to trimming and J lost 4 bases; unmatched junction nucleotides: 10.